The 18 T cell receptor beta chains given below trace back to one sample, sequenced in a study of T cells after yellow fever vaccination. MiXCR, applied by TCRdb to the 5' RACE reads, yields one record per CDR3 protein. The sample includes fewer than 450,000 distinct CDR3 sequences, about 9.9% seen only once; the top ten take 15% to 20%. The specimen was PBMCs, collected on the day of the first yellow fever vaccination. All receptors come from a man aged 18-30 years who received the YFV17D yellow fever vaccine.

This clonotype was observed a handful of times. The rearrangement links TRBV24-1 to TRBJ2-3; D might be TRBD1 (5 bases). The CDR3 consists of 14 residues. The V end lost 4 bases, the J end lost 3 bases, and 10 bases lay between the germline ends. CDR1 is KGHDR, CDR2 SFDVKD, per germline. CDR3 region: CATSDQGPTDTQYF. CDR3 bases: TGTGCCACCAGTGACCAGGGTCCGACAGATACGCAGTATTTT.

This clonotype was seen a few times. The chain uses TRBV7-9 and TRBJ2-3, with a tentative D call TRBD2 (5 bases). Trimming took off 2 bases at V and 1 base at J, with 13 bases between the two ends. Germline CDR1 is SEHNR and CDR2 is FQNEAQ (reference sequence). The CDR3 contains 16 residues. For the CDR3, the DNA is TGTGCCAGCAGCTTAAGTCGGAATAGCGGCACAGATACGCAGTATTTT. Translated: CASSLSRNSGTDTQYF.

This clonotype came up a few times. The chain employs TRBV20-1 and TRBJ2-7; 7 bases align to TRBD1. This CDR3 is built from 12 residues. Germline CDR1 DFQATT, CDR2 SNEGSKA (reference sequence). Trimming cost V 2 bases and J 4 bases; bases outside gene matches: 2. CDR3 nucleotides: TGCAGTGCTAGACTACAGGGGTACGAGCAGTACTTC. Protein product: CSARLQGYEQYF.

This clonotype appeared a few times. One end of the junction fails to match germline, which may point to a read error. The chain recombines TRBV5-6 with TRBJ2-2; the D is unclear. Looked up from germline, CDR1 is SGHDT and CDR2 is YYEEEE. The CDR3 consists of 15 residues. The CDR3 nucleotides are TGTGCCAGCAGCTTGATTGCCAGGAACCCCGGGGAGCTGTTTTTT. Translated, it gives CASSLIARNPGELFF.

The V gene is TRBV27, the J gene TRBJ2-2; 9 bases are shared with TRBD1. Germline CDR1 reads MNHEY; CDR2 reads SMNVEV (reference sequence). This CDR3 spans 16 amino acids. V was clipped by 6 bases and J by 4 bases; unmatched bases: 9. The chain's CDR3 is CASRTPGQGTTGELFF. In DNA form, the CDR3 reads TGTGCCAGCAGGACGCCGGGACAGGGCACCACCGGGGAGCTGTTTTTT.

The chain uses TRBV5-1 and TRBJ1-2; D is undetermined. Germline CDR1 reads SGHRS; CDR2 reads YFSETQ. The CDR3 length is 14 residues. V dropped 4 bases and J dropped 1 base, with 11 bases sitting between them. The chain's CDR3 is CASSAQMSNYGYTF. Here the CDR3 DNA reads TGCGCCAGCAGCGCTCAGATGAGTAACTATGGCTACACCTTC.

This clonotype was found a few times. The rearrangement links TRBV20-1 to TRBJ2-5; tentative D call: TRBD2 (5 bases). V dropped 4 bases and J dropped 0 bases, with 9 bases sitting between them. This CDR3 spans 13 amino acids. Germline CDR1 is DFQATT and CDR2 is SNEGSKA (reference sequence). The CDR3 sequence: CSATGENQETQYF. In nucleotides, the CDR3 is TGCAGTGCTACCGGGGAAAACCAAGAGACCCAGTACTTC.

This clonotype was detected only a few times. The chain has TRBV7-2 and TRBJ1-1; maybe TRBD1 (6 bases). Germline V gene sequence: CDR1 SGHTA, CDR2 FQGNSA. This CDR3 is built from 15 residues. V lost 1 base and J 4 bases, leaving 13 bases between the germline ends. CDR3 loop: CASSLVVGAGTEAFF. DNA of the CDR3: TGTGCCAGCAGCTTAGTCGTGGGGGCGGGCACTGAAGCTTTCTTT.

The CDR3 nucleotides are TGTGCCAGCAGCTTAGCGCGTAGTTACAATGAGCAGTTCTTC. Translation gives CASSLARSYNEQFF. The gene calls are TRBV11-2 and TRBJ2-1; D not certain. CDR1 and CDR2 (germline): SGHAT, FQNNGV. The CDR3 contains 14 residues. V was cut by 1 base and J by 4 bases, with 8 bases left in between.

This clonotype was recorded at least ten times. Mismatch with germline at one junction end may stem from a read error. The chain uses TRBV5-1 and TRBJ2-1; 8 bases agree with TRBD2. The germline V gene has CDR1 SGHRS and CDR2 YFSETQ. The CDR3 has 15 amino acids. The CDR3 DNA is TGCGCCAGCATCCCGCTAGCGGGCTCCGACAATGAGCAGTTCTTC. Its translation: CASIPLAGSDNEQFF. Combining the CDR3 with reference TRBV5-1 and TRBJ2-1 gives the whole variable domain KAGVTQTPRYLIKTRGQQVTLSCSPISGHRSVSWYQQTPGQGLQFLFEYFSETQRNKGNFPGRFSGRQFSNSRSEMNVSTLELGDSALYLCASIPLAGSDNEQFFGPGTRLTVL.

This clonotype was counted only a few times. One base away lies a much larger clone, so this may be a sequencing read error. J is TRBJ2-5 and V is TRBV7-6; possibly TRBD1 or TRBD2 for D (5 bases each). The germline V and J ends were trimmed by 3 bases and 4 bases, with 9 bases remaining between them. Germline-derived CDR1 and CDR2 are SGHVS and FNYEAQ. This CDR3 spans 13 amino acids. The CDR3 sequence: CASSLGTPETQYF. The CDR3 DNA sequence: TGTGCCAGCAGCTTGGGGACCCCAGAGACCCAGTACTTC.

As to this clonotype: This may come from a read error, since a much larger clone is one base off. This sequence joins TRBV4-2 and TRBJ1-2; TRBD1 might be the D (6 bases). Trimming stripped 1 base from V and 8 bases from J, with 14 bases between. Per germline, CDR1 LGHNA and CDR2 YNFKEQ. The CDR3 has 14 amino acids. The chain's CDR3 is CASSQVYRAGGYTF. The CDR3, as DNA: TGTGCCAGCAGCCAAGTGTACAGGGCGGGAGGCTACACCTTC.

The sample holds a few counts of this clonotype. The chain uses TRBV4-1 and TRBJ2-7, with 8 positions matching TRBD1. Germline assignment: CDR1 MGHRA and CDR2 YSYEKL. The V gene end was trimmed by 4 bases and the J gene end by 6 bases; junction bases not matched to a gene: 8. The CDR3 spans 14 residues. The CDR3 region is CASSPTTGVAEQYF. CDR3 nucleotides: TGCGCCAGCAGCCCGACGACAGGGGTAGCCGAGCAGTACTTC.

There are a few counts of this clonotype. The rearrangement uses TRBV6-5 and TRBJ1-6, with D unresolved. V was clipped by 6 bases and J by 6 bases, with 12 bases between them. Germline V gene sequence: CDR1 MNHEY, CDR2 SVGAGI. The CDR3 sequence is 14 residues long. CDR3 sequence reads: CASSYLHRNSPLHF. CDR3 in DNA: TGTGCCAGCAGCTACCTGCACCGTAATTCACCCCTCCACTTT.

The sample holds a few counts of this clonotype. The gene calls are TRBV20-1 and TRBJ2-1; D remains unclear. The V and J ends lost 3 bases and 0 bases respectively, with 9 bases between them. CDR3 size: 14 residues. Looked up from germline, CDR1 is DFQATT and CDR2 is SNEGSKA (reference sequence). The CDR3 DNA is TGCAGTGCTAGGAGAGTCAGCTCCTACAATGAGCAGTTCTTC. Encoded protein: CSARRVSSYNEQFF.

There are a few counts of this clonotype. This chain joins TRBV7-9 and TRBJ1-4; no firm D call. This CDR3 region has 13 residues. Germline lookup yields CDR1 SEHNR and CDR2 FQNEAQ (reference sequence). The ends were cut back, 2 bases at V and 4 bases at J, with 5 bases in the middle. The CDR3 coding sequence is TGTGCCAGCAGCTTAAGAGTTAATGAAAAACTGTTTTTT. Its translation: CASSLRVNEKLFF.

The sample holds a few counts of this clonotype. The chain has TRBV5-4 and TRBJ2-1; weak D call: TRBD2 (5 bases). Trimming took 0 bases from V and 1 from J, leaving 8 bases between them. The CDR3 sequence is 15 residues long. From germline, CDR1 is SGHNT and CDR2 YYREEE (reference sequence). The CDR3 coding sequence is TGTGCCAGCAGCTTGGACGGGGAGTCCTACAATGAGCAGTTCTTC. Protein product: CASSLDGESYNEQFF.

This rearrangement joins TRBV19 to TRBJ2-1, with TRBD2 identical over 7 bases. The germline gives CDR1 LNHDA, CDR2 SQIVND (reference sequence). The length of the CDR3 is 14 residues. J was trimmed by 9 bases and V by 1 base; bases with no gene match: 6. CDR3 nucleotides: TGTGCCAGTAGTATAGTTTCTAGCGGCCCTGAGCAGTTCTTC. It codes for CASSIVSSGPEQFF.